The rows below give T cell receptor beta chains drawn from one sample of a study of blood T cell repertoires in COVID-19. Measured with immunoSEQ multiplex PCR; TCRdb has only the in-frame clones, and not every one. The data hold around 280,000 clones, with 85% to 90% observed a single time. Specimen: PBMCs or T cells enriched from blood (not recorded which). The source of these receptors is a woman under 30 with acute COVID-19. The CDR3 runs from the conserved cysteine through the conserved F or W. The D gene is left open where the match is weak. Expanded clones are given a class, and other clones once, few, many or no size at all.

>NA|TRBJ1-1|TRBV18|NA
CASSTRTGLNTEAFF
TGTGCCAGCTCAACCCGAACAGGCCTGAACACTGAAGCTTTCTTT
>NA|TRBJ1-1|TRBV7-2|NA
CASSLGVSWGTEAFF
TGTGCCAGCAGCTTAGGTGTTTCTTGGGGGACAGAAGCTTTCTTT
>NA|TRBJ1-1|TRBV2|NA
CASSGRTGGEAFF
TGTGCCAGCAGTGGCCGAACTGGGGGGGAAGCTTTCTTT
>NA|TRBJ1-5|TRBV2|NA
CASSVLLNQPQHF
TGTGCCAGCAGTGTGCTACTCAATCAGCCCCAGCATTTT
>NA|TRBJ1-5|TRBV5-1|NA
CASSTTGQSNQPQHF
TGCGCCAGCAGCACAACGGGACAAAGCAATCAGCCCCAGCATTTT
>TRBD2|TRBJ2-3|TRBV18|NA
CASRNNLAGGHDTQYF
TGTGCCAGTAGAAATAACCTAGCGGGAGGCCACGATACGCAGTATTTT
>TRBD2|TRBJ2-7|TRBV5-1|NA
CASSVGTSDSYEQYF
TGCGCCAGCAGCGTTGGGACTAGCGATTCCTACGAGCAGTACTTC
>NA|TRBJ1-1|TRBV21-1|NA
CASSTSWCVQGFNTEAFF
TGTGCCAGCAGCACATCCTGGTGTGTCCAGGGGTTTAACACTGAAGCTTTCTTT
>NA|TRBJ2-7|TRBV28|NA
CASSGTVPYEQYF
TGTGCCAGCAGTGGGACTGTTCCCTACGAGCAGTACTTC
>NA|TRBJ2-5|TRBV30|NA
CAWGSTGLRETQYF
TGTGCCTGGGGCTCTACCGGACTTCGGGAGACCCAGTACTTC
>NA|TRBJ2-3|TRBV6-5|NA
CASSLSEGTDTQYF
TGTGCCAGCAGCCTCTCGGAGGGGACAGATACGCAGTATTTT
>TRBD2|TRBJ2-1|TRBV7-2|NA
CASSPQGLAGGAYNEQFF
TGTGCCAGCAGCCCCCAGGGGCTAGCGGGAGGGGCCTACAATGAGCAGTTCTTC
>NA|TRBJ2-3|TRBV28|NA
CASYGRDTQYF
TGTGCCAGTTATGGGAGGGATACGCAGTATTTT
>TRBD1|TRBJ1-2|TRBV10-3|NA
CAIRPDRGGYGYTF
TGTGCCATCAGACCCGACAGGGGAGGTTATGGCTACACCTTC
>NA|TRBJ2-7|TRBV6-5|NA
CASSSLAQSSYEQYF
TGTGCCAGCAGTTCTCTAGCGCAGAGCTCCTACGAGCAGTACTTC
>TRBD1|TRBJ1-2|TRBV6-5|NA
CASSLEPGTGGYGYTF
TGTGCCAGCAGTTTAGAACCCGGGACAGGGGGCTATGGCTACACCTTC
>NA|TRBJ2-7|TRBV27|NA
CATRNGQSSSYEQYF
TGTGCCACCCGAAACGGACAGTCGAGCTCCTACGAGCAGTACTTC
>TRBD2|TRBJ2-7|TRBV9|NA
CASSVGSGSYEQYF
TGTGCCAGCAGCGTAGGTAGCGGGAGTTACGAGCAGTACTTC
>NA|TRBJ2-4|TRBV3-1/TRBV3-2|NA
CASSQEGGRGAKNIQYF
TGTGCCAGCAGCCAAGAAGGTGGGAGAGGGGCCAAAAACATTCAGTACTTC
>NA|TRBJ1-2|TRBV25-1|NA
CASSGQRYGYTF
TGTGCCAGCAGTGGACAACGCTATGGCTACACCTTC
>TRBD1|TRBJ2-7|TRBV18|NA
CASSPSGQGREQYF
TGTGCCAGCTCACCATCGGGACAGGGCCGCGAGCAGTACTTC
>TRBD2|TRBJ2-1|TRBV3-1/TRBV3-2|NA
CASSNLGTSASYNEQFF
TGTGCCAGCAGCAATCTAGGAACTAGCGCGTCCTACAATGAGCAGTTCTTC
>NA|TRBJ1-2|TRBV30|few
CAWSRGYYGYTF
TGTGCCTGGAGTCGGGGATACTATGGCTACACCTTC
>TRBD1|TRBJ1-1|TRBV6-5|NA
CASSYARGRVTEAFF
TGTGCCAGCAGTTATGCCAGGGGGCGCGTCACTGAAGCTTTCTTT
>NA|TRBJ1-1|TRBV6-6|NA
CASSYSNRMNTEAFF
TGTGCCAGCAGTTACTCGAACAGGATGAACACTGAAGCTTTCTTT
>NA|TRBJ2-5|TRBV20-1|NA
CSASDSSRRQETQYF
TGCAGTGCCAGTGACAGCAGCCGGCGGCAAGAGACCCAGTACTTC
>NA|TRBJ2-2|TRBV30|NA
CAWSVGAGELFF
TGTGCCTGGAGTGTAGGGGCCGGGGAGCTGTTTTTT
>NA|TRBJ2-7|TRBV30|NA
CAWRGDSYEQYF
TGTGCCTGGCGCGGGGATTCCTACGAGCAGTACTTC
>TRBD2|TRBJ2-3|TRBV24-1|NA
CATARGRNTDTQYF
TGTGCCACAGCTCGCGGGAGGAACACAGATACGCAGTATTTT
>TRBD1|TRBJ2-1|TRBV6-5|NA
CASSYDRGNEQFF
TGTGCCAGCAGTTACGACAGGGGAAATGAGCAGTTCTTC
>TRBD2|TRBJ2-7|TRBV7-2|NA
CASSTRTGLGMVEQYF
TGTGCCAGCAGCACCCGTACGGGACTAGGAATGGTCGAGCAGTACTTC
>TRBD2|TRBJ2-7|TRBV7-3|NA
CASSLTGRVLDEQYF
TGTGCCAGCAGCTTAACAGGGAGGGTTCTGGACGAGCAGTACTTC
>TRBD1|TRBJ2-4|TRBV7-8|NA
CASSLGQGYLAKNIQYF
TGTGCCAGCAGCTTAGGACAGGGTTATCTAGCCAAAAACATTCAGTACTTC
>NA|TRBJ2-7|TRBV12-3/TRBV12-4|NA
CASSLQGGYEQYF
TGTGCCAGCAGTTTGCAGGGAGGCTACGAGCAGTACTTC
>NA|TRBJ2-3|TRBV14|NA
CASSQGKSSTDTQYF
TGTGCCAGCAGCCAAGGTAAAAGCTCCACAGATACGCAGTATTTT
>TRBD1|TRBJ1-1|TRBV19|few
CASSPSQGRMENTEAFF
TGTGCCAGTAGCCCTTCACAGGGGCGCATGGAGAACACTGAAGCTTTCTTT
>NA|TRBJ2-5|TRBV11-3|NA
CASSLGAQGTQYF
TGTGCCAGCAGCTTGGGGGCCCAGGGGACCCAGTACTTC
>TRBD1|TRBJ1-5|TRBV18|few
CASSPAGGQGPQHF
TGTGCCAGCTCTCCCGCCGGAGGACAGGGTCCCCAGCATTTT
>NA|TRBJ1-1|TRBV7-8|NA
CASSLGTGSDEAFF
TGTGCCAGCAGCTTAGGAACGGGTTCCGACGAAGCTTTCTTT
>NA|TRBJ2-5|TRBV4-1|NA
CASSQDRETQYF
TGCGCCAGCAGCCAAGACCGGGAGACCCAGTACTTC
>NA|TRBJ2-3|TRBV11-2|NA
CASSLTSLSTDTQYF
TGTGCCAGCAGCTTAACTAGCCTGAGCACAGATACGCAGTATTTT
>NA|TRBJ1-3|TRBV7-2|NA
CASSLGTSSGNTIYF
TGTGCCAGCAGCTTAGGGACAAGCTCTGGAAACACCATATATTTT
>NA|TRBJ1-3|TRBV4-3|NA
CASSQDGGLISGNTIYF
TGCGCCAGCAGCCAAGACGGGGGTCTTATCTCTGGAAACACCATATATTTT
>TRBD1|TRBJ1-5|TRBV10-2|NA
CASSTGTGVLQPQHF
TGCGCCAGCAGCACCGGGACAGGAGTCTTGCAGCCCCAGCATTTT
>NA|TRBJ1-1|TRBV2|once
CASSAETEAFF
TGTGCCAGCAGCGCCGAGACTGAAGCTTTCTTT
>TRBD2|TRBJ2-3|TRBV5-1|NA
CASSLDATSGYTDTQYF
TGCGCCAGCAGCTTGGACGCGACTAGCGGATACACAGATACGCAGTATTTT